What follows are 15 T cell receptor beta chains derived from one specimen sequenced in a study of identical twins (TCRdb year 2016). Libraries were made using 5' RACE. The sequencer was an Illumina HiSeq 2000. TCRdb's own reprocessing of the public reads used fastp at Q25 and MiXCR and kept productive beta chains. Identical CDR3 proteins give one entry, which carries the most common genes and DNA. For this sample there are more than 1.5 million distinct CDR3 sequences; about 32% appear just once. Of the sample, around 0.3% falls within the top ten clones. Sequenced: cord blood. These receptors were collected from a newborn girl in good health.

The chain carries TRBV5-1 and TRBJ2-1; 13 bases map to TRBD2. V shed 3 bases, J shed 3 bases, and the junction held 3 bases outside the gene matches. There are 16 residues in the CDR3. Germline V gene lookup returns CDR1 SGHRS and CDR2 YFSETQ. CDR3 sequence reads: CASSSTSGGHYNEQFF. DNA of the CDR3: TGCGCCAGCAGCTCGACTAGCGGGGGGCACTACAATGAGCAGTTCTTC. Supplemented by reference TRBV5-1 and TRBJ2-1, the full variable domain reads KAGVTQTPRYLIKTRGQQVTLSCSPISGHRSVSWYQQTPGQGLQFLFEYFSETQRNKGNFPGRFSGRQFSNSRSEMNVSTLELGDSALYLCASSSTSGGHYNEQFFGPGTRLTVL.

The chain's CDR3 is CASSFTAGGNQPQHF. The CDR3 DNA reads as TGTGCCAGCAGTTTCACCGCAGGGGGTAATCAGCCCCAGCATTTT. The rearrangement uses TRBV27 and TRBJ1-5; 7 positions agree with TRBD1. The CDR3 is 15 residues long. J was trimmed by 4 bases and V by 3 bases; bases with no gene match: 6. The germline V gene has CDR1 MNHEY and CDR2 SMNVEV (reference sequence).

This clonotype was counted a few times. The chain couples TRBV20-1 to TRBJ2-3, with 9 bases fitting TRBD2. This CDR3 is 15 amino acids long. V gave up 6 bases and J gave up 4 bases; unmatched junction bases: 11. Germline CDR1 DFQATT, CDR2 SNEGSKA (reference sequence). The CDR3 region has the DNA TGCAGTGCGGGGGGTAGCGGGAGAATTCCAGATACGCAGTATTTT. Translation gives CSAGGSGRIPDTQYF.

This clonotype was seen only a few times. The chain recombines TRBV27 with TRBJ1-2, with D perhaps TRBD1 (6 bases). Germline CDR1 reads MNHEY; CDR2 reads SMNVEV (reference sequence). Deletions cut 6 bases from V and 5 bases from J, with 13 bases between. CDR3 length equals 13 residues. The CDR3 coding sequence is TGTGCCAGCAGGGGTGGGGGCTTATATGGCTACACCTTC. This encodes CASRGGGLYGYTF.

The chain joins TRBV5-4 to TRBJ1-6; a weak D match, TRBD1 (6 bases). Trimming left V 4 bases short and J 7 bases short, with 12 bases between. Germline V lookup: CDR1 SGHNT, CDR2 YYREEE (reference sequence). CDR3 length equals 14 residues. CDR3 in amino acids: CASSQQGGNSPLHF. DNA for the CDR3: TGTGCCAGCAGCCAACAGGGAGGGAATTCACCCCTCCACTTT.

This clonotype was seen a few times. The chain carries TRBV20-1 and TRBJ2-1; 10 bases are a match to TRBD2. There are 13 residues in the CDR3. Germline CDR1 reads DFQATT; CDR2 reads SNEGSKA (reference sequence). J was trimmed by 7 bases and V by 4 bases; bases with no gene match: 4. DNA for the CDR3: TGCAGTGCTATACCGGGACTAGCGAATGAGCAGTTCTTC. Translated, it gives CSAIPGLANEQFF.

The chain combines TRBV6-2 or TRBV6-3 with TRBJ2-2; D is unresolved. Trimming shortened V by 7 bases and J by 7 bases, and 7 bases separated the two germline ends. The length of the CDR3 is 11 residues. In germline, CDR1 is MNHEY, CDR2 SVGEGT. CDR3 in amino acids: CASNISGELFF. CDR3 sequence (DNA): TGTGCCAGCAATATAAGCGGGGAGCTGTTTTTT.

The sample holds many counts of this clonotype. This sequence joins TRBV29-1 and TRBJ1-2; tentative D call: TRBD1 (5 bases). CDR3 length: 12 residues. V shed 7 bases and J shed 2 bases, with 11 bases lying between them. The germline V gene has CDR1 SQVTM and CDR2 ANQGSEA. CDR3 nucleotides: TGCAGCGACGGGGGTGACAACTATGGCTACACCTTC. Translation gives CSDGGDNYGYTF.

This sequence joins TRBV12-3 or TRBV12-4 and TRBJ2-5; no clear D. Trimming took off 5 bases at V and 11 bases at J, with 12 bases between the two ends. The CDR3 totals 11 residues. CDR3 protein: CASSLQMEQYF. The CDR3 DNA sequence: TGTGCCAGCAGTCTTCAAATGGAGCAGTACTTC.

DNA for the CDR3: TGCGCCAGCAGCTTGGCCGGGACAGGCCTTGAGCAGTTCTTC. Translation: CASSLAGTGLEQFF. The chain carries TRBV5-1 and TRBJ2-1; TRBD1 matches at 8 bases. This CDR3 has 14 amino acids. Germline V gene data show CDR1 as SGHRS and CDR2 as YFSETQ. With V trimmed by 0 bases and J by 9 bases, 5 bases remained unmatched.

The rearrangement uses TRBV20-1 and TRBJ2-3; 7 bases match TRBD2. Germline CDR1 reads DFQATT; CDR2 reads SNEGSKA (reference sequence). V shed 3 bases, J shed 4 bases, and the junction held 10 bases outside the gene matches. This CDR3 contains 15 residues. The CDR3 here is CSASTTSARADTQYF. DNA of the CDR3: TGCAGTGCTAGCACAACTAGCGCCCGCGCAGATACGCAGTATTTT.

This clonotype was seen a single time. The V call is TRBV7-9, the J call TRBJ1-1, with D possibly being TRBD1 (6 bases). Germline V gene lookup returns CDR1 SEHNR and CDR2 FQNEAQ (reference sequence). The ends were cut back, 5 bases at V and 3 bases at J, with 16 bases in the middle. The CDR3 is 15 residues long. The CDR3 bases are TGTGCCAGCAGCGTATACCTGGACAGCCACACTGAAGCTTTCTTT. Protein: CASSVYLDSHTEAFF.

The chain links TRBV20-1 to TRBJ1-5, with 8 nucleotides matching TRBD1. V lost 3 bases to trimming and J lost 7 bases; unmatched junction nucleotides: 5. Looked up from germline, CDR1 is DFQATT and CDR2 is SNEGSKA (reference sequence). This CDR3 spans 13 amino acids. The CDR3 here is CSARDRVEQPQHF. For the CDR3, the DNA is TGCAGTGCTAGGGACAGGGTTGAACAGCCCCAGCATTTT.

The chain joins TRBV20-1 to TRBJ2-7; 16 positions match TRBD2. Germline assignment: CDR1 DFQATT and CDR2 SNEGSKA (reference sequence). The CDR3 covers 17 residues. With V trimmed by 1 base and J by 2 bases, 5 bases remained unmatched. Here the CDR3 reads CSARALGLAGGTYEQYF. The CDR3 coding sequence is TGCAGTGCTAGAGCCTTGGGACTAGCGGGAGGGACCTACGAGCAGTACTTC.

This chain uses TRBV27 with TRBJ2-1; D may be TRBD2 (5 bases). Germline values: CDR1 MNHEY, CDR2 SMNVEV (reference sequence). CDR3 length equals 13 residues. Trimming cost V 1 base and J 10 bases, with 11 bases left between them. Written as DNA, the CDR3 is TGTGCCAGCAGTTTATTCGTAGGGAGCGAGCAGTTCTTC. It encodes CASSLFVGSEQFF.